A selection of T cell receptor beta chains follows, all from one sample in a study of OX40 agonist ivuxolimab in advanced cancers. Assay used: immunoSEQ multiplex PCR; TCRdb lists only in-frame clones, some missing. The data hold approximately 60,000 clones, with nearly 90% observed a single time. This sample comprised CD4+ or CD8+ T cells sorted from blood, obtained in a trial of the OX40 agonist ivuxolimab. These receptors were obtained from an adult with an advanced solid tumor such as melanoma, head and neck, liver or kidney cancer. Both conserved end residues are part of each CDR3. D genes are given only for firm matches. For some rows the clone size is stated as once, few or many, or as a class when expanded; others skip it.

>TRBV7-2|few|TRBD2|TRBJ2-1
CASSLRTSGGYNEQFF
TGTGCCAGCAGCTTAAGGACTAGCGGGGGCTACAATGAGCAGTTCTTC
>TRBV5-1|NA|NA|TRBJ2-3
CASRNGRGGFTDTQYF
TGCGCCAGCAGGAATGGAAGAGGGGGTTTCACAGATACGCAGTATTTT
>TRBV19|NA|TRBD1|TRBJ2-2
CARRPRDRLYTGELFF
TGTGCCAGAAGACCCCGGGACAGGCTTTACACCGGGGAGCTGTTTTTT
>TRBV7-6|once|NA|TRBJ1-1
CASSLAGDTEAFF
TGTGCCAGCAGCTTAGCAGGGGACACTGAAGCTTTCTTT
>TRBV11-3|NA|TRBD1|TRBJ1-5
CASSFCGTGANQPQHF
TGTGCCAGCAGCTTTTGTGGGACAGGGGCGAATCAGCCCCAGCATTTT
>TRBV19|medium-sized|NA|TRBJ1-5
CASSPGIYGNQPQHF
TGTGCCAGTAGCCCAGGGATTTATGGCAATCAGCCCCAGCATTTT
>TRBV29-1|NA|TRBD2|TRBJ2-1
CSVVLAGVYNEQFF
TGCAGCGTGGTCCTAGCGGGAGTATACAATGAGCAGTTCTTC
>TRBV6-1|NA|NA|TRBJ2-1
CASSQGGEQFF
TGTGCCAGCAGTCAGGGTGGGGAGCAGTTCTTC
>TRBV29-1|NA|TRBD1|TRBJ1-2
CSVRGTGILGYTF
TGCAGCGTTAGGGGGACAGGGATCCTTGGCTACACCTTC
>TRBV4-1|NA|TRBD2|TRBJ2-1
CASSQGGGNEQFF
TGCGCCAGCAGCCAAGGGGGAGGGAATGAGCAGTTCTTC
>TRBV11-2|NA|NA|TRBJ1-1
CASSLDGTAESMNTEAFF
TGTGCCAGCAGCTTAGATGGAACAGCCGAGAGCATGAACACTGAAGCTTTCTTT
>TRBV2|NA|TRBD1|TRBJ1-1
CASGVGTGYLGTEAFF
TGTGCCAGCGGCGTCGGGACAGGGTACCTGGGCACTGAAGCTTTCTTT
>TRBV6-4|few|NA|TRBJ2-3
CASSDGGATDTQYF
TGTGCCAGCAGTGACGGGGGAGCCACAGATACGCAGTATTTT
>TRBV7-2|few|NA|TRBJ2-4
CASRRLMGNQYF
TGTGCCAGCAGGCGATTAATGGGGAATCAGTACTTC
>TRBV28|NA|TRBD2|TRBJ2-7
CASTRGVASHEQYF
TGTGCCAGCACCCGGGGGGTGGCTAGTCACGAGCAGTACTTC
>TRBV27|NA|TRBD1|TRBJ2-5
CASRRLGGQGFEETQYF
TGTGCCAGCAGGCGCCTCGGTGGACAGGGTTTTGAGGAGACCCAGTACTTC
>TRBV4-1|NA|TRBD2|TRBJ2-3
CASSLPRSSGGTDTQYF
TGCGCCAGCAGCCTGCCCAGATCTAGCGGGGGGACAGATACGCAGTATTTT
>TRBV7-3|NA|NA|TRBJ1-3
CASSLDGTSGNTIYF
TGTGCCAGCAGCTTAGACGGCACCTCTGGAAACACCATATATTTT
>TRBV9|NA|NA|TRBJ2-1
CASSVGGLPYNEQFF
TGTGCCAGCAGCGTAGGGGGGCTCCCCTACAATGAGCAGTTCTTC
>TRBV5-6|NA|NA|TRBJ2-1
CASSFGTRLYNEQFF
TGTGCCAGCAGCTTCGGGACTCGCCTCTACAATGAGCAGTTCTTC
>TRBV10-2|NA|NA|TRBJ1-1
CASSDLVGEEDEAFF
TGCGCCAGCAGTGATTTGGTGGGTGAAGAAGACGAAGCTTTCTTT
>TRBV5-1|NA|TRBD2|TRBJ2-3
CASSLALAGGSTDTQYF
TGCGCCAGCAGCTTGGCCCTGGCGGGGGGGAGCACAGATACGCAGTATTTT
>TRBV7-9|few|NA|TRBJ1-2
CASSLDSSPYGYTF
TGTGCCAGCAGCCTGGACAGCTCTCCCTATGGCTACACCTTC
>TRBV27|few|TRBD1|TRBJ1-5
CASSLGQGNQPQHF
TGTGCCAGCAGTCTCGGACAGGGGAATCAGCCCCAGCATTTT
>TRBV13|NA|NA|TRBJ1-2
CASSSYRLVDGYTF
TGTGCCAGCAGCTCCTACCGGCTGGTGGATGGCTACACCTTC
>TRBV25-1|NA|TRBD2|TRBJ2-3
CASSALLAGGNTQYF
TGTGCCAGCAGTGCGCTACTAGCGGGAGGAAATACGCAGTATTTT
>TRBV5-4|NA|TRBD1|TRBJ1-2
CASSLGQGGYGYTF
TGTGCCAGCAGCCTGGGACAGGGGGGCTATGGCTACACCTTC
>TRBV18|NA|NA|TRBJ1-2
CASSSPSGADGYTF
TGTGCCAGCTCATCACCAAGCGGCGCCGATGGCTACACCTTC
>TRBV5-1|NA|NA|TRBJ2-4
CASSLGGNIQYF
TGCGCCAGCAGCTTAGGGGGGAACATTCAGTACTTC
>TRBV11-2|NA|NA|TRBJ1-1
CASSLWGSPEAFF
TGTGCCAGCAGTCTCTGGGGTTCCCCTGAAGCTTTCTTT
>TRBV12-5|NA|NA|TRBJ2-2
CASGLAFYRQDRPNTGELFF
TGTGCTAGTGGTTTGGCCTTCTACCGGCAGGACAGACCGAACACCGGGGAGCTGTTTTTT
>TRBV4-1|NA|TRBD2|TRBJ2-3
CASSQLRGGGATDTQYF
TGCGCCAGCAGCCAACTCAGGGGCGGGGGGGCCACAGATACGCAGTATTTT
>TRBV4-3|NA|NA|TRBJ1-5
CASSQDTRSNQPQHF
TGCGCCAGCAGCCAAGATACAAGGAGCAATCAGCCCCAGCATTTT
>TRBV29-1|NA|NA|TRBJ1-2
CSVEDSQGRGYTF
TGCAGCGTTGAAGATAGCCAGGGCCGCGGCTACACCTTC
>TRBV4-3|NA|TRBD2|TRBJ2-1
CASSQDWGGRQYNEQFF
TGCGCCAGCAGCCAAGATTGGGGGGGACGGCAATACAATGAGCAGTTCTTC
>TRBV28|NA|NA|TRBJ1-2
CASSLQDLVYGYTF
TGTGCCAGCAGTTTACAGGACTTAGTGTATGGCTACACCTTC
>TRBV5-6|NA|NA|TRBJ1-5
CASSMGANSNQPQHF
TGTGCCAGCAGCATGGGGGCCAATAGCAATCAGCCCCAGCATTTT
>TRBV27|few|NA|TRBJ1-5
CASSFGLGDQPQHF
TGTGCCAGCAGTTTCGGTCTGGGGGATCAGCCCCAGCATTTT
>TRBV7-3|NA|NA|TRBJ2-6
CASSLNQAVSLISGANVLTF
TGTGCCAGCAGCTTAAACCAGGCCGTATCCCTGATCTCTGGGGCCAACGTCCTGACTTTC
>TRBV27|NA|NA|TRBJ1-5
CASDTQTFSNQPQHF
TGTGCCAGCGACACACAGACCTTTAGCAATCAGCCCCAGCATTTT
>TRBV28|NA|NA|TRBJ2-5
CASSLLGERETQYF
TGTGCCAGCAGTTTATTGGGGGAAAGAGAGACCCAGTACTTC
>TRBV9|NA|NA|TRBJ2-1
CASSVASTPYNEQFF
TGTGCCAGCAGCGTAGCGTCCACGCCCTACAATGAGCAGTTCTTC
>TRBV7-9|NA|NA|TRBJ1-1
CASSPQGTEAFF
TGTGCCAGCAGTCCTCAGGGGACTGAAGCTTTCTTT
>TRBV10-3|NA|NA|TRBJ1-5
CAISESGRYQPQHF
TGTGCCATCAGTGAGTCGGGGCGATATCAGCCCCAGCATTTT
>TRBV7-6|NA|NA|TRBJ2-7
CASTVGGGTYEQYF
TGTGCCAGCACCGTAGGGGGAGGAACCTACGAGCAGTACTTC
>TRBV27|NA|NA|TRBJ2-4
CATGPRVGTKNIQYF
TGTGCCACCGGACCCCGGGTAGGGACCAAAAACATTCAGTACTTC
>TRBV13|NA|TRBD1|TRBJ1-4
CASSLGDRIDGRGGSLTNEKLFF
TGTGCCAGCAGCTTAGGTGATAGGATCGACGGCAGGGGGGGATCCCTAACTAATGAAAAACTGTTTTTT
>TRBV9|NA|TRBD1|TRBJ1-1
CASSISRSGTGQNTEAFF
TGTGCCAGCAGCATCTCGAGATCGGGGACAGGGCAAAACACTGAAGCTTTCTTT
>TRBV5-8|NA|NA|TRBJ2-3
CASSSGGAGSNTDTQYF
TGTGCCAGCAGCTCAGGAGGGGCAGGGAGTAACACAGATACGCAGTATTTT
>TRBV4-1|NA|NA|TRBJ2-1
CASSPSSNSYNEQFF
TGCGCCAGCAGCCCCAGCAGCAATTCCTACAATGAGCAGTTCTTC
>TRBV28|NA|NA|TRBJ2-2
CASSFPGSFTGELFF
TGTGCCAGCAGTTTTCCCGGGTCGTTCACCGGGGAGCTGTTTTTT
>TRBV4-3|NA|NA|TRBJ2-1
CASSQVGNEQFF
TGCGCCAGCAGCCAAGTCGGCAATGAGCAGTTCTTC
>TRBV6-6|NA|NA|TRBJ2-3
CASSPIDQPFTDTQYF
TGTGCCAGCAGCCCCATTGACCAACCTTTCACAGATACGCAGTATTTT